The 32 T cell receptor beta chains presented below share a single source sample, sequenced in a study of blood T cell repertoires in COVID-19. This table comes from immunoSEQ multiplex PCR, and its TCRdb copy is limited to in-frame clones, with some not included. The repertoire holds more than 60,000 clones, with roughly nine tenths as singletons. Material for sequencing was peripheral blood. The receptors here all came from a man in his fifties or sixties with active COVID-19.

The rearrangement links TRBV29-1 to TRBJ2-2; 10 nucleotides line up with TRBD2. After removal of 6 bases from V and 4 bases from J, the junction contained 5 bases not matched to a gene. Per germline, CDR1 SQVTM and CDR2 ANQGSEA. The CDR3 loop spans 14 amino acids. In DNA, the CDR3 is TGCAGCGTGGAGAGCGGGGGGGGCACCGGGGAGCTGTTTTTT. It encodes CSVESGGGTGELFF.

There are a few counts of this clone. The chain uses TRBV3-1 (or the pseudogene TRBV3-2) and TRBJ1-6, with D hard to call. This CDR3 comprises 15 residues. CDR1 and CDR2 (germline): LGHDT, YNNKEL (reference sequence). Deletions cut 3 bases from V and 8 bases from J, with 14 bases between. The CDR3 spells CASSQSHPPDSPLHF. DNA for the CDR3: TGTGCCAGCAGCCAGTCTCACCCACCGGATTCACCCCTCCACTTT.

This rearrangement joins TRBV14 to TRBJ1-2, with D possibly matching TRBD1 (5 bases). From germline, CDR1 is SGHDN and CDR2 FVKESK. V lost 6 bases and J lost 4, with 15 bases in between. This CDR3 comprises 14 residues. CDR3 amino acids: CASSYSGGVYGYTF. The CDR3 DNA reads TGTGCCAGCAGTTACAGCGGAGGGGTCTATGGCTACACCTTC.

The genes are TRBV2 and TRBJ1-2; TRBD1 aligns across 8 bases. The CDR3 has 13 amino acids. Per the germline V gene, CDR1 is SNHLY and CDR2 is FYNNEI. J gave up 6 bases and V 4 bases, and 4 bases lay outside the gene matches. CDR3 loop: CASSGQGRNGYTF. The CDR3 DNA follows: TGTGCCAGCAGTGGACAGGGGCGAAATGGCTACACCTTC.

This clone was detected only a few times. The CDR3 here is CASSPQAGTSGANEQFF. The CDR3 coding sequence is TGTGCCAGCAGTCCGCAAGCCGGGACTAGCGGGGCCAATGAGCAGTTCTTC. The chain joins TRBV6-4 to TRBJ2-1; 13 bases line up with TRBD2. The length of the CDR3 is 17 residues. Germline values: CDR1 MRHNA, CDR2 SNTAGT. V lost 5 bases, J lost 6 bases, and 10 bases stayed unmatched.

This clone was seen only once. The chain has TRBV21-1 and TRBJ1-6. TRBV21-1 is flagged as a pseudogene. The CDR3 length is 13 residues. Written as DNA, the CDR3 is TGTGCCAGCCCGAGCTCCTATAATTCACCCCTCCACTTT. Protein sequence: CASPSSYNSPLHF.

The rearrangement uses TRBV4-3 and TRBJ2-3; 7 nucleotides match TRBD2. Trimming removed 0 bases from V and 4 bases from J; junction bases left unmatched: 13. The CDR3 is 18 residues long. Germline CDR1 LGHNA, CDR2 YSLEER. The CDR3 DNA reads as TGCGCCAGCAGCCAAGATCTTAGCGGCGGGAGTTATCCAGATACGCAGTATTTT. Translating it yields CASSQDLSGGSYPDTQYF.

V usage is TRBV5-1 and J usage is TRBJ2-7, with TRBD1 matching over 8 bases. Trimming cost V 0 bases and J 3 bases; bases outside gene matches: 2. The CDR3 has 14 amino acids. The germline V gene has CDR1 SGHRS and CDR2 YFSETQ. CDR3 loop: CASSLGTGRYEQYF. CDR3 bases: TGCGCCAGCAGCTTGGGGACAGGGCGCTACGAGCAGTACTTC. Full variable domain (rest looked up from reference TRBV5-1 and TRBJ2-7): KAGVTQTPRYLIKTRGQQVTLSCSPISGHRSVSWYQQTPGQGLQFLFEYFSETQRNKGNFPGRFSGRQFSNSRSEMNVSTLELGDSALYLCASSLGTGRYEQYFGPGTRLTVT.

The chain is built from TRBV21-1 and TRBJ1-2; TRBD1, the table's D call, was not compared with the DNA. TRBV21-1 is labeled a pseudogene. The CDR3 totals 12 residues. DNA of the CDR3: TGTGCCAGCAGCAAAGGCAGGTATGGCTACACCTTC. This codes for CASSKGRYGYTF.

V and J are TRBV2 and TRBJ2-1; D may be TRBD1 (6 bases). The CDR3 spans 14 residues. V was cut by 3 bases and J by 9 bases, with 15 bases left in between. Germline CDR1 and CDR2: SNHLY and FYNNEI. The CDR3 protein is CASSEEAGELEQFF. The CDR3 nucleotides read TGTGCCAGCAGTGAGGAGGCAGGGGAGCTTGAGCAGTTCTTC.

This chain connects TRBV4-3 to TRBJ2-3; 7 positions match TRBD2. Germline CDR1 reads LGHNA; CDR2 reads YSLEER. CDR3 length: 16 amino acids. Trimming removed 1 base from V and 3 bases from J; junction bases left unmatched: 7. The CDR3 DNA sequence: TGCGCCAGCAGCCAAGCGTGGGGCGGGAGTACAGATACGCAGTATTTT. It codes for CASSQAWGGSTDTQYF.

This clone was counted between two and nine times. V and J are TRBV11-2 and TRBJ2-1; 8 bases match TRBD1. Germline V gene lookup returns CDR1 SGHAT and CDR2 FQNNGV. J gave up 2 bases and V 2 bases, and 2 bases lay outside the gene matches. The CDR3 spans 15 residues. Written as DNA, the CDR3 is TGTGCCAGCAGCTTACCAGGGGGCCCCTACAATGAGCAGTTCTTC. Encoded protein: CASSLPGGPYNEQFF.

The rearrangement links TRBV5-4 to TRBJ2-7; 13 bases map to TRBD2. V dropped 4 bases and J dropped 7; count of bases not matched to a gene: 14. This CDR3 has 17 amino acids. Germline V CDR1 and CDR2: SGHNT, YYREEE (reference sequence). The CDR3 is CASSEGTSGDRAREQYF. CDR3 sequence (DNA): TGTGCCAGCAGCGAGGGGACTAGCGGGGATCGGGCGAGGGAGCAGTACTTC.

The rearrangement links TRBV28 to TRBJ1-1; D gene unclear. V lost 8 bases and J 0 bases, leaving 7 bases between the germline ends. From germline, CDR1 is MDHEN and CDR2 SYDVKM. The CDR3 covers 12 residues. CDR3 DNA: TGTGCCAGCGCGGAGGTGAACACTGAAGCTTTCTTT. It translates to CASAEVNTEAFF.

The chain joins TRBV7-8 to TRBJ2-1; D may be TRBD2 (5 bases). CDR3 size: 17 residues. V lost 2 bases to trimming and J lost 5 bases, with 19 bases between them. Germline V gives CDR1 SGHVS, CDR2 FQNEAQ. Here the CDR3 reads CASSLPRRLSIHNEQFF. In nucleotides, the CDR3 is TGTGCCAGCAGCTTACCGAGGCGACTATCGATCCACAATGAGCAGTTCTTC.

The chain has TRBV7-3 and TRBJ2-6, with 8 bases matching TRBD1. J was trimmed by 0 bases and V by 4 bases; bases with no gene match: 2. CDR1 is SGHTA, CDR2 FQGTGA, per germline. CDR3 length equals 16 residues. The CDR3 DNA reads as TGTGCCAGCAGCTCTACAGGGGGCTCTGGGGCCAACGTCCTGACTTTC. It yields the protein CASSSTGGSGANVLTF.

V is TRBV5-4 and J is TRBJ2-7, with TRBD2 matching 8 bases. From germline, CDR1 is SGHNT and CDR2 YYREEE (reference sequence). After removal of 3 bases from V and 1 base from J, the junction contained 6 bases not matched to a gene. The length of the CDR3 is 15 residues. This CDR3 is CASSSQTSASYEQYF. CDR3 in DNA: TGTGCCAGCAGCTCACAGACTAGCGCTTCCTACGAGCAGTACTTC.

This sequence joins TRBV11-3 and TRBJ2-1; TRBD2 aligns across 9 bases. J lost 7 bases, V lost 6 bases, and 7 bases had no gene match. The germline gives CDR1 SGHNT, CDR2 YENEEA. The CDR3 loop spans 14 amino acids. As DNA, the CDR3 is TGTGCCAGCAGGGCCAGCGGGGGGTTGAATGAGCAGTTCTTC. Residues: CASRASGGLNEQFF.

The chain links TRBV5-4 to TRBJ2-5, with 9 nucleotides matching TRBD1. This CDR3 spans 18 amino acids. With 3 bases clipped from V and 1 base from J, the junction kept 13 bases outside the gene matches. The germline V gene encodes CDR1 SGHNT and CDR2 YYREEE (reference sequence). CDR3 sequence (DNA): TGTGCCAGCAGCTCCCCCTACCGGGACAGGGACCCCCAAGAGACCCAGTACTTC. This encodes CASSSPYRDRDPQETQYF. Full variable domain (rest looked up from reference TRBV5-4 and TRBJ2-5): ETGVTQSPTHLIKTRGQQVTLRCSSQSGHNTVSWYQQALGQGPQFIFQYYREEENGRGNFPPRFSGLQFPNYSSELNVNALELDDSALYLCASSSPYRDRDPQETQYFGPGTRLLVL.

The chain recombines TRBV6-5 with TRBJ2-7; 12 nucleotides agree with TRBD1. V gave up 7 bases and J gave up 2 bases; unmatched junction bases: 6. CDR3 length: 15 amino acids. Germline V gene sequence: CDR1 MNHEY, CDR2 SVGAGI. The CDR3 protein is CASTDGTGGPYEQYF. The DNA of the CDR3 is TGTGCCAGCACCGATGGGACAGGGGGCCCCTACGAGCAGTACTTC.

The genes are TRBV13 and TRBJ1-2; 9 positions agree with TRBD1. This CDR3 comprises 14 residues. Germline V lookup: CDR1 PRHDT, CDR2 FYEKMQ (reference sequence). V lost 0 bases to trimming and J lost 5 bases; unmatched junction nucleotides: 1. CDR3 protein: CASSLGTGGYGYTF. CDR3 DNA: TGTGCCAGCAGCTTAGGGACAGGGGGTTATGGCTACACCTTC.

The sample holds a few counts of this clone. V usage is TRBV9 and J usage is TRBJ1-4, with 8 nucleotides matching TRBD1. The V and J ends lost 3 bases and 4 bases, in that order; junction bases with no gene match: 5. The CDR3 runs to 15 residues. Germline V gene sequence: CDR1 SGDLS, CDR2 YYNGEE. The CDR3 DNA reads as TGTGCCAGCAGCGAGGGGGACAGGAGTAATGAAAAACTGTTTTTT. This codes for CASSEGDRSNEKLFF.

This chain links TRBV5-4 with TRBJ2-5; 12 bases align to TRBD2. Germline trimming cut 0 bases from V and 4 bases from J; bases unmatched to any gene: 7. The germline CDR1 and CDR2 sequences are SGHNT and YYREEE (reference sequence). CDR3 length: 17 amino acids. The CDR3 spells CASSLDGASGRGETQYF. The CDR3 region has the DNA TGTGCCAGCAGCTTGGATGGTGCTAGCGGGAGGGGAGAGACCCAGTACTTC.

The chain is built from TRBV7-9 and TRBJ1-4; no definite D call. V was pared by 7 bases and J by 5 bases, with 14 bases between. The CDR3 consists of 14 residues. The germline gives CDR1 SEHNR, CDR2 FQNEAQ (reference sequence). The CDR3 nucleotides are TGTGCCAGCATCCCGCACAGCCCAAATGAAAAACTGTTTTTT. It is translated as CASIPHSPNEKLFF.

The chain uses TRBV28 and TRBJ2-1, with TRBD2 matching over 10 bases. The CDR3 sequence is 16 residues long. Germline V lookup: CDR1 MDHEN, CDR2 SYDVKM. Unmatched junction bases numbered 9, after V lost 2 bases and J lost 8 bases. The CDR3 DNA is TGTGCCAGCAGTTTAGCTAGCGGGAGAGGGGACGATGAGCAGTTCTTC. Its translation: CASSLASGRGDDEQFF.

The gene calls are TRBV18 and TRBJ1-6; D not certain. From germline, CDR1 is KGHSH and CDR2 LQKENI. This CDR3 spans 13 amino acids. Trimming left V 8 bases short and J 4 bases short, with 9 bases between. The CDR3 loop reads CASRPGYNSPLHF. The CDR3 DNA sequence: TGTGCCAGCCGACCGGGATATAATTCACCCCTCCACTTT.

This chain joins TRBV19 and TRBJ1-6, with D maybe TRBD1 (6 bases). The germline V gene encodes CDR1 LNHDA and CDR2 SQIVND (reference sequence). There are 15 residues in the CDR3. Trimming took 5 bases from V and 7 from J, leaving 15 bases between them. CDR3 region: CASSLSGQGNSPLHF. The CDR3, as DNA: TGTGCCAGTAGTCTCTCTGGGCAGGGGAATTCACCCCTCCACTTT.

This rearrangement joins TRBV12-5 to TRBJ1-6; D ambiguous. Germline lookup yields CDR1 LGHNT and CDR2 FRNRAP. The germline V and J ends were trimmed by 2 bases and 5 bases, with 4 bases remaining between them. The CDR3 loop spans 13 amino acids. The CDR3 DNA is TGTGCTAGTGGTTTGACAGATAATTCACCCCTCCACTTT. This gives the protein CASGLTDNSPLHF.

The J gene is TRBJ2-3, the V gene TRBV6-5; TRBD2 matches at 8 bases. The CDR3 runs 14 residues. V was pared by 7 bases and J by 2 bases, with 5 bases of the junction left unmatched. In germline, CDR1 is MNHEY, CDR2 SVGAGI. The CDR3 protein is CASKLAASTDTQYF. As DNA, the CDR3 is TGTGCCAGCAAACTAGCGGCGTCCACAGATACGCAGTATTTT.

V gene TRBV5-4 combines with J gene TRBJ2-5, with a weak D call TRBD2 (5 bases). Germline CDR1 reads SGHNT; CDR2 reads YYREEE (reference sequence). The V end was cut by 0 bases, the J end by 7 bases, with 13 bases between. The CDR3 length is 14 residues. CDR3 nucleotides: TGTGCCAGCAGCTTGGTGGCAGTCCGGGGGACCCAGTACTTC. Its translation: CASSLVAVRGTQYF.

The CDR3 coding sequence is TGTGCCAGCAGCAAACAGGAAGGGCGGGGGCGGTTCTACGAGCAGTACTTC. Protein: CASSKQEGRGRFYEQYF. The genes are TRBV21-1 and TRBJ2-7; TRBD2 is taken as the D call from the table, unchecked against the DNA. TRBV21-1 is annotated as a pseudogene. The CDR3 has 17 amino acids.

This chain uses TRBV29-1 with TRBJ2-5; the match to TRBD2 covers 8 bases. This CDR3 contains 12 residues. Per the germline V gene, CDR1 is SQVTM and CDR2 is ANQGSEA. V was clipped by 6 bases and J by 4 bases; unmatched bases: 4. Written as DNA, the CDR3 is TGCAGCGTAAGACGGGGGGGAGAGACCCAGTACTTC. It yields the protein CSVRRGGETQYF.